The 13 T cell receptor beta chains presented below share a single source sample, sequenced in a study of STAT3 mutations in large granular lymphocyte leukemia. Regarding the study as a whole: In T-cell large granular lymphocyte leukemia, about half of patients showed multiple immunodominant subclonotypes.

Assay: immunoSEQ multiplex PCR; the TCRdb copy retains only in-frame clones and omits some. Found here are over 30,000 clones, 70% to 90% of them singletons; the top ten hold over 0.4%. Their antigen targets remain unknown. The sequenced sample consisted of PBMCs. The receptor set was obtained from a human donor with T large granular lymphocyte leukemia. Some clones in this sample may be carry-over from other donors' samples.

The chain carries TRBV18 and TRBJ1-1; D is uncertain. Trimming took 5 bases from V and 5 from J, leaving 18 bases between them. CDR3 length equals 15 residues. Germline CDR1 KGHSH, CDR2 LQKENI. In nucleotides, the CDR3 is TGTGCCAGCTCAGACGACCCGGTGGGAAAGACTGAAGCTTTCTTT. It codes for CASSDDPVGKTEAFF.

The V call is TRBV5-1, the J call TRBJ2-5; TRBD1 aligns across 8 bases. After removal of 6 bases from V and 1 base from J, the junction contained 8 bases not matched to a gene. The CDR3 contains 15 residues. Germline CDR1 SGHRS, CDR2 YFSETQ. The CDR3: CASTPDRDFQETQYF. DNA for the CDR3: TGCGCCAGCACCCCGGACAGGGACTTCCAAGAGACCCAGTACTTC. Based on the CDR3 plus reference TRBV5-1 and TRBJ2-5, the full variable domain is KAGVTQTPRYLIKTRGQQVTLSCSPISGHRSVSWYQQTPGQGLQFLFEYFSETQRNKGNFPGRFSGRQFSNSRSEMNVSTLELGDSALYLCASTPDRDFQETQYFGPGTRLLVL.

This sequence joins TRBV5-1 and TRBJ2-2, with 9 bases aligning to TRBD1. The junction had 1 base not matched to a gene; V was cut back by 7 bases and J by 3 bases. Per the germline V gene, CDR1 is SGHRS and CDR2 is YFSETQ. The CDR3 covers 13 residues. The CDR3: CASGTGYTGELFF. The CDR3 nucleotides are TGCGCCAGCGGGACAGGGTACACCGGGGAGCTGTTTTTT.

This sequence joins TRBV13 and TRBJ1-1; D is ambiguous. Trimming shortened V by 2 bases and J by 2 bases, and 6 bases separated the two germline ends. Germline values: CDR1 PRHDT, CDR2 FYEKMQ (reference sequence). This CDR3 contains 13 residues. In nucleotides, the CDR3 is TGTGCCAGCAGCTTAACGGGAAACACTGAAGCTTTCTTT. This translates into CASSLTGNTEAFF.

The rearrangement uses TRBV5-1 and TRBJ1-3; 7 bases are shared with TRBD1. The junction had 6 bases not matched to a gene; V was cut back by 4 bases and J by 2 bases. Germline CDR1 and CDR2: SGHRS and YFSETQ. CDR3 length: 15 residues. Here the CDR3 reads CASSATGLAGNTIYF. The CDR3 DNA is TGCGCCAGCAGCGCGACAGGGTTGGCTGGAAACACCATATATTTT.

This CDR3 reads CASSLSGSSGANVLTF. The DNA of the CDR3 is TGCGCCAGCAGCTTATCAGGGTCCTCTGGGGCCAACGTCCTGACTTTC. This chain connects TRBV5-1 to TRBJ2-6, with a tentative D call TRBD1 (5 bases). In germline, CDR1 is SGHRS, CDR2 YFSETQ. With 2 bases removed from V and 0 bases from J, the gap between germline ends came to 9 bases. The CDR3 sequence is 16 residues long.

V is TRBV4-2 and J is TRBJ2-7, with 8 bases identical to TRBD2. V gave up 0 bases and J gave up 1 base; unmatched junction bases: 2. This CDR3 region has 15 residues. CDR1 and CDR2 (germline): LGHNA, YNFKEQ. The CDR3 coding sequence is TGTGCCAGCAGCCAAGATTTAGCGGGATCCTACGAGCAGTACTTC. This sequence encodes CASSQDLAGSYEQYF.

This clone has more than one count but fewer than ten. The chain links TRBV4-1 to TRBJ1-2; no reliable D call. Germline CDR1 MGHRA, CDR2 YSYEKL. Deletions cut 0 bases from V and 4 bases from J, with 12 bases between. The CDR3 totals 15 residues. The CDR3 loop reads CASSQEGQGRYGYTF. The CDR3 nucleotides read TGCGCCAGCAGCCAAGAAGGTCAAGGCCGCTATGGCTACACCTTC.

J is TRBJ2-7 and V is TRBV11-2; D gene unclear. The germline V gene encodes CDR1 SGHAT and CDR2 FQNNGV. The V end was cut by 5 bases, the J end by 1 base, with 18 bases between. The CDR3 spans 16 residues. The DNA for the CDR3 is TGTGCCAGCAGCCGAACGGGCGGAACCTCGTCCTACGAGCAGTACTTC. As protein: CASSRTGGTSSYEQYF.

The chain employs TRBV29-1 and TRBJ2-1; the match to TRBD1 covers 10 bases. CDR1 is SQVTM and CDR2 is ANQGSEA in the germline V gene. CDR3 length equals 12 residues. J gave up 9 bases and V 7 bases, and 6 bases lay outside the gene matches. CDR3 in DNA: TGCAGCGAAGGGACAGGGGAGACTGAGCAGTTCTTC. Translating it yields CSEGTGETEQFF.

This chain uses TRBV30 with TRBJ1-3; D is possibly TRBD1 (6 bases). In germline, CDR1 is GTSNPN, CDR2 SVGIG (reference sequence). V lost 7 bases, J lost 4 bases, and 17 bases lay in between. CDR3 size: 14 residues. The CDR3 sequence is CASSRGLSGNTIYF. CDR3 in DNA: TGTGCCTCGAGCAGGGGTCTATCGGGAAACACCATATATTTT.

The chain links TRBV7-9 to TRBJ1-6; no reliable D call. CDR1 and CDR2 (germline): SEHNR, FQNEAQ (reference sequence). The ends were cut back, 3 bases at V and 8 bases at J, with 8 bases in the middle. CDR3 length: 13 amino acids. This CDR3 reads CASSFTGDSPLHF. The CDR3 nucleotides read TGTGCCAGCAGCTTCACGGGTGATTCACCCCTCCACTTT.

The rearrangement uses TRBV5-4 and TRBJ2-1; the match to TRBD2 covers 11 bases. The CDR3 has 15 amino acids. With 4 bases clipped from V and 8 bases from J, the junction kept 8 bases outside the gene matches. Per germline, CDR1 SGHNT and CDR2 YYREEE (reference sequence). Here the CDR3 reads CASSPRTSGGDEQFF. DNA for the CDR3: TGTGCCAGCAGCCCGCGAACTAGCGGGGGCGATGAGCAGTTCTTC. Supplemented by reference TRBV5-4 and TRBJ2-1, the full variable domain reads ETGVTQSPTHLIKTRGQQVTLRCSSQSGHNTVSWYQQALGQGPQFIFQYYREEENGRGNFPPRFSGLQFPNYSSELNVNALELDDSALYLCASSPRTSGGDEQFFGPGTRLTVL.